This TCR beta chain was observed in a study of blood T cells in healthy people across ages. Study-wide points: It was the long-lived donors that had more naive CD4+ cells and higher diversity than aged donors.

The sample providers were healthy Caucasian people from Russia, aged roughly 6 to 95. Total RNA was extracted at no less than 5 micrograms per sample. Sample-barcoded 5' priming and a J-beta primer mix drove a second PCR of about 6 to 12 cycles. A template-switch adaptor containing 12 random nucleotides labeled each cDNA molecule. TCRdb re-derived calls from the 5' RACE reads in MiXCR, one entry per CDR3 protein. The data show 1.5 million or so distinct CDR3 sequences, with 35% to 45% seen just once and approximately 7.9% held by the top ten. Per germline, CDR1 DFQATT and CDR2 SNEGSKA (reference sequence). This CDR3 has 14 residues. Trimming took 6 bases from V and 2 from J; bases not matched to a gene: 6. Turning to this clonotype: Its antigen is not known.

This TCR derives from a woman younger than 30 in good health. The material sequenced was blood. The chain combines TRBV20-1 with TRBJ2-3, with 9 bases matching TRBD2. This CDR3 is CSALRGLATDTQYF. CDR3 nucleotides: TGCAGTGCCCTTAGGGGACTAGCCACAGATACGCAGTATTTT.